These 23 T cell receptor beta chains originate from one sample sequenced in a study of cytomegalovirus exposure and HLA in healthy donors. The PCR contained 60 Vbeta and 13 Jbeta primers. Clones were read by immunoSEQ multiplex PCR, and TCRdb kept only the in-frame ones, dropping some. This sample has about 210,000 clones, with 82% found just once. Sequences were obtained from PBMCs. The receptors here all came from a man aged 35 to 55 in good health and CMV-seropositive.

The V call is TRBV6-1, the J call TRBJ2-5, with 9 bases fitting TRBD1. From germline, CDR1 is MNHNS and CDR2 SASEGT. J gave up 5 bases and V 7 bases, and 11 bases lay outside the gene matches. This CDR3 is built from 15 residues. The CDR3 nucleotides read TGTGCCAGCACCACGAGGACAGGGGCGAGGGAGACCCAGTACTTC. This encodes CASTTRTGARETQYF.

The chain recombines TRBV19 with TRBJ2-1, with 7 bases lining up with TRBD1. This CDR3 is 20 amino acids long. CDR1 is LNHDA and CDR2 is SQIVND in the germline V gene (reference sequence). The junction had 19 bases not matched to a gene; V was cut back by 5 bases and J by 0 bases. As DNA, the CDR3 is TGTGCCAGTAGTCCCGGGACAGCAACCCTCATCCAGAGCTCCTACAATGAGCAGTTCTTC. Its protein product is CASSPGTATLIQSSYNEQFF.

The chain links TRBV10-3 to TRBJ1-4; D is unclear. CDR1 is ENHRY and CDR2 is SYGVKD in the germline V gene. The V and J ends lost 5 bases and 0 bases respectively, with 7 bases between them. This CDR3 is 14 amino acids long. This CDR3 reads CAISSGSTNEKLFF. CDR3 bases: TGTGCCATCAGTTCCGGGTCAACTAATGAAAAACTGTTTTTT.

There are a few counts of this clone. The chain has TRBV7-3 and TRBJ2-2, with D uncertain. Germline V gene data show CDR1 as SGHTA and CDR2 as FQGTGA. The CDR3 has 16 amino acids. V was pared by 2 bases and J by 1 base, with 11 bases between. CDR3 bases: TGTGCCAGCAGCTTATATGCGCACCTGAACACCGGGGAGCTGTTTTTT. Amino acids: CASSLYAHLNTGELFF.

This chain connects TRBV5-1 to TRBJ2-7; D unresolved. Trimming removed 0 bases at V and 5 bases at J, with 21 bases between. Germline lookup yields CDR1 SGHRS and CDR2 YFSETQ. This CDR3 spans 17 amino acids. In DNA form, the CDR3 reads TGCGCCAGCAGCTTGGGGCCGTTCTTAGGCAAGAGCGACGAGCAGTACTTC. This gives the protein CASSLGPFLGKSDEQYF.

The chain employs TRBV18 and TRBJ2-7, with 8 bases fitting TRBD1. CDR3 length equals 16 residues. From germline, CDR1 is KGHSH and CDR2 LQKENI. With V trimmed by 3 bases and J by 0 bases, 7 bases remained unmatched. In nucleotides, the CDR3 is TGTGCCAGCTCACCGAGTACCGGGACAGGCTCCTACGAGCAGTACTTC. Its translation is CASSPSTGTGSYEQYF.

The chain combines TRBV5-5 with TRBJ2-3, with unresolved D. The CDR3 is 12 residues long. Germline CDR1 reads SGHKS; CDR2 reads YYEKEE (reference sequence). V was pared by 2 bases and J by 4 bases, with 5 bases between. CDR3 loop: CASSFAADTQYF. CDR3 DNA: TGTGCCAGCAGCTTTGCAGCAGATACGCAGTATTTT.

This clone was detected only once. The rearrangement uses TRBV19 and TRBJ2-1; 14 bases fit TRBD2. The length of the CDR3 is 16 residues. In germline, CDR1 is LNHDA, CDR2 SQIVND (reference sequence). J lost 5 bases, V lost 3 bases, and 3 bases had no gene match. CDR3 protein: CASSMTSGRDHNEQFF. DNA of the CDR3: TGTGCCAGTAGTATGACTAGCGGGAGGGACCACAATGAGCAGTTCTTC.

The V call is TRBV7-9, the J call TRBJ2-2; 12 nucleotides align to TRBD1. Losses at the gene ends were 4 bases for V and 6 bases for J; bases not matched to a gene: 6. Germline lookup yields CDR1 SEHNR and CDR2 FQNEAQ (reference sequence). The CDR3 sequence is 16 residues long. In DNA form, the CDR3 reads TGTGCCAGCAGCTGGGGGACAGGGGGCAATGCCGGGGAGCTGTTTTTT. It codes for CASSWGTGGNAGELFF.

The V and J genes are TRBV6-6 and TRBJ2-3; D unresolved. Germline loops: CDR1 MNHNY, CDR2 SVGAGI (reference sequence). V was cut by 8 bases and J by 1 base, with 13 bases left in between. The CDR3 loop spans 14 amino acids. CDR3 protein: CASAWARRTDTQYF. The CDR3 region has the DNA TGTGCCAGCGCGTGGGCCCGTCGCACAGATACGCAGTATTTT.

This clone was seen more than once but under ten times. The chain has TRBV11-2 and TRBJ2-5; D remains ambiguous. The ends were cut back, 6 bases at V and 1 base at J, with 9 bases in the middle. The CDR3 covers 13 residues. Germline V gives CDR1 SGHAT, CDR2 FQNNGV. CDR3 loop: CASRAEFQETQYF. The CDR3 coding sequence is TGTGCCAGCAGAGCCGAATTCCAAGAGACCCAGTACTTC.

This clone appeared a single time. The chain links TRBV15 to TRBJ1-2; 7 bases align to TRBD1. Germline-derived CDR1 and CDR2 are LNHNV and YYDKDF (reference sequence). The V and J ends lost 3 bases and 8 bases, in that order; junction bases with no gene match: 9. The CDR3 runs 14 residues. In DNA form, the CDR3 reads TGTGCCACCAGCAGGGACAGACAGGGAGCGGGCTACACCTTC. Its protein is CATSRDRQGAGYTF.

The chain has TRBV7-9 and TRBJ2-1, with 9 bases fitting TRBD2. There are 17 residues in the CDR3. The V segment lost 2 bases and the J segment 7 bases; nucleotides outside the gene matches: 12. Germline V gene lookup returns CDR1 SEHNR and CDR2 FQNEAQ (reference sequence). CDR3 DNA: TGTGCCAGCAGCTTATATGCGGGAGGGCCCCATGGTAATGAGCAGTTCTTC. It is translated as CASSLYAGGPHGNEQFF.

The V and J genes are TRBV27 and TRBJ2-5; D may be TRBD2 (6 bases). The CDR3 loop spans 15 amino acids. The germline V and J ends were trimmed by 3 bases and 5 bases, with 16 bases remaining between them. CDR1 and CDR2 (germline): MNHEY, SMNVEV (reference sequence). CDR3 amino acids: CASSFGGEEGETQYF. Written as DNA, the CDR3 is TGTGCCAGCAGTTTCGGGGGAGAGGAGGGGGAGACCCAGTACTTC.

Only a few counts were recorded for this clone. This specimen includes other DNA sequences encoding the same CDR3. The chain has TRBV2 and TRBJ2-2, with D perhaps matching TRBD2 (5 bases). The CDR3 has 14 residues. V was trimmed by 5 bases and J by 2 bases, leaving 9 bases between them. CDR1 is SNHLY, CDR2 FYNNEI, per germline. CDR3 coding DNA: TGTGCCAGCAGTACCACTAGAAACACCGGGGAGCTGTTTTTT. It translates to CASSTTRNTGELFF.

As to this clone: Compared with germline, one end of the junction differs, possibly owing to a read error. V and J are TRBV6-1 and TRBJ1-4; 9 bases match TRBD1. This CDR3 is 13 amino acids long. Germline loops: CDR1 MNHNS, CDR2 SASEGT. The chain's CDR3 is CASRPHSSGTGYF. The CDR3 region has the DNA TGTGCCAGCAGACCGCACTCTTCCGGGACAGGGTATTTT.

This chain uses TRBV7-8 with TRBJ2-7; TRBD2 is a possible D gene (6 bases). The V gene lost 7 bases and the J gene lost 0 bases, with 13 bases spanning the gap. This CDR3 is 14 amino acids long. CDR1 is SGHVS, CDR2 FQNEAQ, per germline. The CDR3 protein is CASTRGASSYEQYF. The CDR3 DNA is TGTGCCAGCACCCGCGGGGCCAGCTCCTACGAGCAGTACTTC.

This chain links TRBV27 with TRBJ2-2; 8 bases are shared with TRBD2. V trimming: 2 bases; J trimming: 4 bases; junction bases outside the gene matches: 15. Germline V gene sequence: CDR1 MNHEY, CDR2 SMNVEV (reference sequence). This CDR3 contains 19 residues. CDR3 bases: TGTGCCAGCAGTTTACGAAACCCCGGACTAGCATTGGTCACCGGGGAGCTGTTTTTT. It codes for CASSLRNPGLALVTGELFF.

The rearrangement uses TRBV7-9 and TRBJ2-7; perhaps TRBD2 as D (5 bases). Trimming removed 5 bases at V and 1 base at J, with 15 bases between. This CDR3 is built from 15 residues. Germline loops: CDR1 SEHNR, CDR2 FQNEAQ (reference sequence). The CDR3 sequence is CASSATRERSYEQYV. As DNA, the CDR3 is TGTGCCAGCAGCGCTACTAGGGAACGGTCCTACGAGCAGTACGTC.

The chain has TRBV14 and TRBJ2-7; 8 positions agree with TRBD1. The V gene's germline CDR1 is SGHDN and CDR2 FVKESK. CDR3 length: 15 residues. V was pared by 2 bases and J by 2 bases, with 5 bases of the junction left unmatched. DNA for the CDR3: TGTGCCAGCAGCCAAATCGACAGGGGAGCCTACGAGCAGTACTTC. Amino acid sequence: CASSQIDRGAYEQYF. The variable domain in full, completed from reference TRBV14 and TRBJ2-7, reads EAGVTQFPSHSVIEKGQTVTLRCDPISGHDNLYWYRRVMGKEIKFLLHFVKESKQDESGMPNNRFLAERTGGTYSTLKVQPAELEDSGVYFCASSQIDRGAYEQYFGPGTRLTVT.

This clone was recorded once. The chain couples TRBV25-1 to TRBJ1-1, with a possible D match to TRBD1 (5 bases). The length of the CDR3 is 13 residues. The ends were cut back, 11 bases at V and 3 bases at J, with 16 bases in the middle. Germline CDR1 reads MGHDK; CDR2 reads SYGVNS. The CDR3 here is CASTGGGDTEAFF. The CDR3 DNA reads TGTGCCTCCACGGGGGGAGGTGACACTGAAGCTTTCTTT.

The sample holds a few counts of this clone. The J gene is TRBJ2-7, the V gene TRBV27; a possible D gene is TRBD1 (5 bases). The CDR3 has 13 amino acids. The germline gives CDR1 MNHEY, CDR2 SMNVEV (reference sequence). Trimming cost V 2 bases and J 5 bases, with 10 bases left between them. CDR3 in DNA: TGTGCCAGCAGTTTAAAGGGGAAAAACGAGCAGTACTTC. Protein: CASSLKGKNEQYF.

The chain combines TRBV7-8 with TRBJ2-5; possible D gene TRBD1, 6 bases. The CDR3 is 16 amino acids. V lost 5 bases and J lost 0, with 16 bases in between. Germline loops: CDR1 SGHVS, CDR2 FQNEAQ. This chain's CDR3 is CASSRRPRTDQETQYF. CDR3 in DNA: TGTGCCAGCAGCCGGAGACCTAGGACAGACCAAGAGACCCAGTACTTC.